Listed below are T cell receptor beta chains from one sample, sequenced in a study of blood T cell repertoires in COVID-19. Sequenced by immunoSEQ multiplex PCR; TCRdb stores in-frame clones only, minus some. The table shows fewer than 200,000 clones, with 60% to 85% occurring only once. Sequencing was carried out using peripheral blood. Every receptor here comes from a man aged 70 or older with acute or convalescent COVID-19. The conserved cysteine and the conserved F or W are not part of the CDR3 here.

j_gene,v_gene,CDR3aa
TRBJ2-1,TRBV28,ASSKTSPSYNEQF
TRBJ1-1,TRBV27,ASSTQANTEAF
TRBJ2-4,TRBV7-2,ASSFLQTKNIQY
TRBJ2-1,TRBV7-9,ASSFGTGGNNEQF
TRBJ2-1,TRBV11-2,ASSSTTLAGGPLNEQF
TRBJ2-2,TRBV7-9,ASRRGQGQNTGELF
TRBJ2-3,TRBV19,ASSIRVPDTQY
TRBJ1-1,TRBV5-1,ASTEMGQLNTEAF
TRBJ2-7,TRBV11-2,ASSLGQIEQY
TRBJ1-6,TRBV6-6,ASSEDRVDKRSSYNSPLH
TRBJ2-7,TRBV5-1,ASSPSGGAVYEQY
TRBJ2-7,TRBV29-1,SVDRGGEQY
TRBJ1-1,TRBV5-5,ASSLTGQGGYLGAEAF
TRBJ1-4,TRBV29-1,SVLKGAGEKLF
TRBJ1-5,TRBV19,ASSRVTAINQPQH
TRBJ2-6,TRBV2,ATKTESGANVLT
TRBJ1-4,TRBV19,ASSTGTGGNEKLF
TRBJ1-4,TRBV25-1,ASSELGTGIGEKLF
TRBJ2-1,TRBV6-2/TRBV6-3,ASSQSGRSYNEQF
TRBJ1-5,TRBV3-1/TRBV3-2,ASSQDWRNQPQH
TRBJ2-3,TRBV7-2,ASSLESSGAYTDTQY
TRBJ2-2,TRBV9,ASSVNGDTGELF
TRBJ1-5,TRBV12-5,ASGYWDSRNQPQH
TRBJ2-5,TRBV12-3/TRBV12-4,ASSLIGGETQY
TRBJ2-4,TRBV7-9,ASSLGQLAKNIQY
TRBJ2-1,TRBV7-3,ASSPGGFEQF
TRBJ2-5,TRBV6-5,ASRRTGTLQETQY
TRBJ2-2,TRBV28,ASSFGGSYSGELF
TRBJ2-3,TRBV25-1,ASPGTSGSGTDTQY
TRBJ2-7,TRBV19,ASSIRAELHEQY
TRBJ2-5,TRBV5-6,ASSLEFRDLQETQY
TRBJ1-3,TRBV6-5,ASSYSRRGLGNTIY
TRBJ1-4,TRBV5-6,ASSKGQASTNEKLF
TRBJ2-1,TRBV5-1,ASSFSGGSYNEQF
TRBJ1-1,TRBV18,ASSAGVNTEAF
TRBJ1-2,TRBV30,AWGGQGALGYT
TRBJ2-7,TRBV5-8,ASRGWGGSYEQY
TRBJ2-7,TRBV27,ASSLRGYTYEQY
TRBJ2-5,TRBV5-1,ASSLTGGWETQY
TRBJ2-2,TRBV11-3,ASSFTSEGTGELF
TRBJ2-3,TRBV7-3,ASSPRLAGTDTQY
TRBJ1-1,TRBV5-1,ASSGGMNTEAF
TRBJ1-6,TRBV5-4,ASSFDRTNSPLH
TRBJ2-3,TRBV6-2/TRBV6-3,ASSYTIDNTDTQY
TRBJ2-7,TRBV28,ASSLLRGAGLLDEQY
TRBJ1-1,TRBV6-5,ASSYSRQGDTEAF